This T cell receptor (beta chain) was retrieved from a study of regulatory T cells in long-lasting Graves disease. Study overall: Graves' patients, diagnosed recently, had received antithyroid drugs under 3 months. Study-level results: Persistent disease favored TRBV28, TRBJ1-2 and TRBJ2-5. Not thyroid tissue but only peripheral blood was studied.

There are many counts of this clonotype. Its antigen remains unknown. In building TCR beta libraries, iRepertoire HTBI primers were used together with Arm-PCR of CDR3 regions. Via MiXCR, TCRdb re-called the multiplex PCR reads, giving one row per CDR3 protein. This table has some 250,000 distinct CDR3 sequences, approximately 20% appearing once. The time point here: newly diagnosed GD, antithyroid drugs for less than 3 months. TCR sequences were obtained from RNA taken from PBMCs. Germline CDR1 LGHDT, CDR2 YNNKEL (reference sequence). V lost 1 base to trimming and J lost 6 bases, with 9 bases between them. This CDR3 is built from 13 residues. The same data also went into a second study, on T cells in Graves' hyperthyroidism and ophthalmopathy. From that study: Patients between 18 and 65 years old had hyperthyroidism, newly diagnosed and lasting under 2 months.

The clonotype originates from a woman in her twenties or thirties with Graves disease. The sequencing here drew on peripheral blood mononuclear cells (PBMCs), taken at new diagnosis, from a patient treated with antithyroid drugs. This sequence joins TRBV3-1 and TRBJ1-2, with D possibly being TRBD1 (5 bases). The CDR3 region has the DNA TGTGCCAGCAGCCAAGCCGGGACGGATGGCTACACCTTC. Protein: CASSQAGTDGYTF.